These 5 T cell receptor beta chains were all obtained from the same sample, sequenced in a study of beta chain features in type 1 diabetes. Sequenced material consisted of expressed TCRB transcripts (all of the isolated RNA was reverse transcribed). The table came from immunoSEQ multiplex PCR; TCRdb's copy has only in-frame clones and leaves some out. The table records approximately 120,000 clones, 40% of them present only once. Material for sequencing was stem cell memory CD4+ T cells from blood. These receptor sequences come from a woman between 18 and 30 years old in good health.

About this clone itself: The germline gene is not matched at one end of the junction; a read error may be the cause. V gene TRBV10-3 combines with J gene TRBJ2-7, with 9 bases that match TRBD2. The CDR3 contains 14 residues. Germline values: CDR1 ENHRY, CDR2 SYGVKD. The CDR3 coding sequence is TGTGCCATCACTGAGGGTACTAGCGGGTACGAGCAGTACTTC. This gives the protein CAITEGTSGYEQYF.

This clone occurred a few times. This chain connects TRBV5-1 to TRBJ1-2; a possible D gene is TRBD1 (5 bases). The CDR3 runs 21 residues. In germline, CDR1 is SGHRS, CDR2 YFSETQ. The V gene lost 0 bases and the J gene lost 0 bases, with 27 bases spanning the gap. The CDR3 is CASSLGTSSRESRGTNYGYTF. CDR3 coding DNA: TGCGCCAGCAGCTTGGGGACTAGTTCCAGGGAGAGCAGAGGTACTAACTATGGCTACACCTTC.

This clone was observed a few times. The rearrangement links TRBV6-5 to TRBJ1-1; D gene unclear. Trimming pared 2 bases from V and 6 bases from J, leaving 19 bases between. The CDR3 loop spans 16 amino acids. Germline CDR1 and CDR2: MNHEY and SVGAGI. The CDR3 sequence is CASSYNRTPRRSEAFF. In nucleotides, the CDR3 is TGTGCCAGCAGTTACAACCGGACTCCTCGACGGTCTGAAGCTTTCTTT.

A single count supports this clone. CDR3 nucleotide sequence: TGTGCCAGCAGCTTAGCGAGAGAGCAGTTCTTC. Its protein product is CASSLAREQFF. The chain joins TRBV7-6 to TRBJ2-1; D uncertain. Germline CDR1 reads SGHVS; CDR2 reads FNYEAQ. The CDR3 totals 11 residues. Between the trimmed V and J ends, which lost 0 bases and 10 bases, there was a span of 4 bases.

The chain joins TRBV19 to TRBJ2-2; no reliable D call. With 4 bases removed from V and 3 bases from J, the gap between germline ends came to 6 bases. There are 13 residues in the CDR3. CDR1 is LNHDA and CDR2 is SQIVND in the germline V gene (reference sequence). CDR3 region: CASSSRYTGELFF. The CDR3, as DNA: TGTGCCAGTAGTAGTCGTTACACCGGGGAGCTGTTTTTT.